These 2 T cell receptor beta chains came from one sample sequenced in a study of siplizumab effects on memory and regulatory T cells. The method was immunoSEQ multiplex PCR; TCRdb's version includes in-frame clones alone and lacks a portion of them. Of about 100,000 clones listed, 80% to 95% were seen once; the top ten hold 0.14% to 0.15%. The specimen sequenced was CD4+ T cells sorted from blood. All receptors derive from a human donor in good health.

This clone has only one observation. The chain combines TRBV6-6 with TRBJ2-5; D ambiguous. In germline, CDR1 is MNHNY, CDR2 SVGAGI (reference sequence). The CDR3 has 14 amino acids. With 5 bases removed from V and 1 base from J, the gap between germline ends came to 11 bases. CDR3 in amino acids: CASSLLLSQETQYF. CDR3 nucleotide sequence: TGTGCCAGCAGTCTCCTCCTCAGCCAAGAGACCCAGTACTTC.

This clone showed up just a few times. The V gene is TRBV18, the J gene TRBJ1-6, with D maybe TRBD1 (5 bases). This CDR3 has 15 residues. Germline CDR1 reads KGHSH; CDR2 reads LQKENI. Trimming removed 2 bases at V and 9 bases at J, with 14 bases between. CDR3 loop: CASSPSSQGSSPLHF. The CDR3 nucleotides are TGTGCCAGCTCACCATCTTCCCAGGGTAGTTCACCCCTCCACTTT.